The rows below give T cell receptor beta chains drawn from one sample of a study of blood T cells in healthy people across ages. TCRdb reprocessed the 5' RACE reads with MiXCR, giving one entry per CDR3 protein. The sample records nearly 1 million distinct CDR3 sequences, around 54% being singletons. Sequencing input: blood. Every receptor here comes from a woman aged 60 to 75 in good health. Both conserved end residues are part of each CDR3. Each record gives: J gene, CDR3 length, D gene, V gene, clone size, CDR3 DNA, CDR3 protein. D genes are given only for firm matches. Part of the rows lack a size; the others show once, few, many or a class for expanded clones.

TRBJ2-4,14,TRBD2,TRBV29-1,few,TGCAGCGTTGGAACGGATCCTTACGCGGGAGAGCAGTACTTC,CSVGTDPYAGEQYF
TRBJ1-6,16,NA,TRBV12-3/TRBV12-4,NA,TGTGCCAGCAGTTTAAAGCGGCCAGCACCAGATTCACCCCTCCACTTT,CASSLKRPAPDSPLHF
TRBJ1-4,15,NA,TRBV15,NA,TGTGCCACCAGCAGAGATCAAGGGGGGAACGAAAAACTGTTTTTT,CATSRDQGGNEKLFF
TRBJ2-7,15,NA,TRBV6-2/TRBV6-3,once,TGTGCCAGCAGTTCACGTGGAACCCACTCCTACGAGCAGTACTTC,CASSSRGTHSYEQYF
TRBJ1-5,14,NA,TRBV6-5,NA,TGTGCCAGCAGCCCCGTCCCACGAGGTCAGCCCCAGCATTTT,CASSPVPRGQPQHF
TRBJ2-2,13,TRBD2,TRBV3-1,NA,TGTGCCAGCAGCCCACCTAGCGGCGGGGAGCTGTTTTTT,CASSPPSGGELFF
TRBJ2-1,13,NA,TRBV4-3,few,TGCGCCAGCAGCCAAGATAGCGGCAATGAGCAGTTCTTC,CASSQDSGNEQFF
TRBJ2-7,15,NA,TRBV27,few,TGTGCCAGCAGTTTATCAGGGGGGATGCCCTACGAGCAGTACTTC,CASSLSGGMPYEQYF
TRBJ1-6,12,NA,TRBV2,NA,TGTGCCAGCAGGTTGGATAATTCACCCCTCCACTTT,CASRLDNSPLHF
TRBJ2-5,12,TRBD1,TRBV5-4,few,TGTGCCAGCAGGGACAGGGTCGGGACCCAGTACTTC,CASRDRVGTQYF
TRBJ2-1,14,NA,TRBV21-1,once,TGTGCCAGCAGCAATGGGGACATTAGGAATGAGCAGTTCTTC,CASSNGDIRNEQFF
TRBJ2-3,18,TRBD2,TRBV7-9,NA,TGTGCCAGCAGCGTGACTAGCGGGAGCTTCCGGGCGGTGGATACGCAGTATTTT,CASSVTSGSFRAVDTQYF
TRBJ2-3,15,TRBD2,TRBV28,NA,TGTGCCAGCAGCATGAGCGGGGATAACACAGATACGCAGTATTTT,CASSMSGDNTDTQYF
TRBJ2-5,14,NA,TRBV29-1,few,TGCAGCGTTGACACTACCGGGACAAAAGAGACCCAGTACTTC,CSVDTTGTKETQYF
TRBJ2-7,14,NA,TRBV7-9,NA,TGTGCCAGCAGCTTAGAGCAGGGAACGTACGAGCAGTACTTC,CASSLEQGTYEQYF
TRBJ2-7,15,TRBD1,TRBV30,NA,TGTGCCTGGAGTGGCGGGGACAGGGGGTTCTACGAGCAGTACTTC,CAWSGGDRGFYEQYF
TRBJ2-3,15,NA,TRBV20-1,many,TGCAGTGTGGACTTCACCGGGGTTGGCACAGATACGCAGTATTTT,CSVDFTGVGTDTQYF
TRBJ2-5,15,NA,TRBV9,NA,TGTGCCGGCAGCCGATTTGGAGGTAACCAAGAGACCCAGTACTTC,CAGSRFGGNQETQYF
TRBJ2-7,15,TRBD2,TRBV4-1,few,TGCGCCAGCAGCCACGCCGGGACTAGCGGTCACGAGCAGTACTTC,CASSHAGTSGHEQYF
TRBJ2-7,14,NA,TRBV6-5,NA,TGTGCCAGCGTCCGAAACAGCGTGTCCTACGAGCAGTACTTC,CASVRNSVSYEQYF
TRBJ2-7,13,TRBD2,TRBV29-1,few,TGCAGCGTCTCCGGACTAGCGGGAGGTGAGCAGTACTTC,CSVSGLAGGEQYF
TRBJ2-3,15,TRBD2,TRBV11-3,NA,TGTGCCAGCAGCATGATAGCGGGAGGCACAGATACGCAGTATTTT,CASSMIAGGTDTQYF
TRBJ2-3,14,NA,TRBV11-2,NA,TGTGCCAGCAGCCCAGTTTCCCCTGCAGATACGCAGTATTTT,CASSPVSPADTQYF
TRBJ2-5,15,NA,TRBV5-6,few,TGTGCCAGCTACGAGACTAGTCCCCGTCAAGAGACCCAGTACTTC,CASYETSPRQETQYF
TRBJ2-1,14,NA,TRBV5-1,few,TGCGCCAGCAGCTTGTCTCTAGCGCTCAATGAGCAGTTCTTC,CASSLSLALNEQFF
TRBJ2-2,15,NA,TRBV5-5,NA,TGTGCCAGCAGCACATTAACGGGGGCAACCGGGGAGCTGTTTTTT,CASSTLTGATGELFF
TRBJ2-5,16,NA,TRBV3-1,few,TGTGCCAGCAGCTCATCCACAGCGGTCCCTAAAGAGACCCAGTACTTC,CASSSSTAVPKETQYF
TRBJ2-7,16,NA,TRBV4-1,NA,TGCGCCAGCAGCCAAGCCCTCGGACTCACGGCCTACGAGCAGTACTTC,CASSQALGLTAYEQYF
TRBJ2-1,13,NA,TRBV7-2,many,TGTGCCAGCAGCTTGGGGATCTACAATGAGCAGTTCTTC,CASSLGIYNEQFF
TRBJ2-5,11,NA,TRBV20-1,NA,TGCAGTGCTAACAGACAAGAGACCCAGTACTTC,CSANRQETQYF
TRBJ2-5,16,TRBD1,TRBV4-1,NA,TGCGCCAGCAGCCTGAGCCGGGACAGGCTCCAAGAGACCCAGTACTTC,CASSLSRDRLQETQYF